This T cell receptor (beta chain) was sequenced in a study of T cell responses to AZD1222 COVID-19 vaccine. Study-wide points: Unmutated variant regions reportedly attract nearly half of all spike-specific TCRs.

Profiling relied on immunoSEQ multiplex PCR, and the TCRdb table lists in-frame clones only, not all of them. The sample has around 100,000 clones; roughly 86% are singletons. A single count supports this clone. The antigen is unknown. CDR1 is MNHEY, CDR2 SMNVEV, per germline (reference sequence). With V trimmed by 7 bases and J by 4 bases, 4 bases remained unmatched. CDR3 length equals 13 residues. The receptor's source is an adult who received the AZD1222 COVID-19 vaccine. Source: peripheral blood, taken 28 days after the second AZD1222 dose. The chain couples TRBV27 to TRBJ2-1; 7 bases fit TRBD1. CDR3 in amino acids: CASTQTGYNEQFF. In nucleotides, the CDR3 is TGTGCCAGCACCCAGACAGGGTACAATGAGCAGTTCTTC.